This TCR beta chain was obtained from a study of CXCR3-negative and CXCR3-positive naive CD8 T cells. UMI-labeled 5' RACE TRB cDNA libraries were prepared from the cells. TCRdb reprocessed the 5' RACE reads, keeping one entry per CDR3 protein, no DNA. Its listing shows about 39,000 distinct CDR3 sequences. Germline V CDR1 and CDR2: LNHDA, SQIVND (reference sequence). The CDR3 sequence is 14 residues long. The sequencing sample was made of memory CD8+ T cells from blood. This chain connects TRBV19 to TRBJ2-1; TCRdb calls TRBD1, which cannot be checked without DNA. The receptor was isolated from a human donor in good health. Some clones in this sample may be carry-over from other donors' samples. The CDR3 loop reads CASKDRGTHNEQFF. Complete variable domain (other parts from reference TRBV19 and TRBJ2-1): DGGITQSPKYLFRKEGQNVTLSCEQNLNHDAMYWYRQDPGQGLRLIYYSQIVNDFQKGDIAEGYSVSREKKESFPLTVTSAQKNPTAFYLCASKDRGTHNEQFFGPGTRLTVL.